The 17 T cell receptor beta chains below were found in one sample sequenced in a study of shared clonotypes between healthy human individuals. The table came from immunoSEQ multiplex PCR; TCRdb's copy has only in-frame clones and leaves some out. This table holds over 2 million clones, 90% to 95% found once. Sequencing used naive CD4+ T cells sorted from blood. Subset indicated: CD45RA+ positively selected. These receptors originate from a man between 18 and 35 years old in good health.

V and J are TRBV27 and TRBJ2-5; no clear D gene. The germline V gene has CDR1 MNHEY and CDR2 SMNVEV (reference sequence). V was clipped by 6 bases and J by 5 bases, with 13 bases between them. The CDR3 contains 13 residues. The CDR3 DNA reads TGTGCCAGCAGAAATCTAGGGCGGGAGACCCAGTACTTC. Translated: CASRNLGRETQYF.

The chain carries TRBV2 and TRBJ2-7; TRBD1 agrees at 9 bases. Germline V gene sequence: CDR1 SNHLY, CDR2 FYNNEI. Trimming took 5 bases from V and 7 from J; bases not matched to a gene: 12. The CDR3 is made up of 15 amino acids. CDR3 in DNA: TGTGCCAGCAGTCCCCAGGGGACAGGGTCGTTAGAGCAGTACTTC. The encoded protein is CASSPQGTGSLEQYF.

The chain carries TRBV10-3 and TRBJ2-1; D may be TRBD2 (6 bases). CDR1 ENHRY and CDR2 SYGVKD come from the germline V gene. The CDR3 contains 14 residues. V was shortened by 8 bases and J by 5 bases, with 16 bases between the two germline ends. CDR3 protein: CAIEPSGGNNEQFF. In DNA, the CDR3 is TGTGCCATCGAGCCCTCTGGGGGGAACAATGAGCAGTTCTTC.

This clone was counted once. V gene TRBV19 combines with J gene TRBJ2-7; 7 bases match TRBD1. CDR3 size: 13 residues. Per germline, CDR1 LNHDA and CDR2 SQIVND (reference sequence). V shed 7 bases and J 2 bases; nucleotides not matched to a gene: 5. Written as DNA, the CDR3 is TGTGCCAGTAAGAACACAGGGGCCTACGAGCAGTACTTC. Translation gives CASKNTGAYEQYF.

The rearrangement uses TRBV7-8 and TRBJ2-7; D gene unclear. The CDR3 has 16 residues. Deletions cut 1 base from V and 0 bases from J, with 13 bases between. CDR1 and CDR2 (germline): SGHVS, FQNEAQ. The CDR3 DNA reads TGTGCCAGCAGCTTAGGTAAAGGCCGGAGCTCCTACGAGCAGTACTTC. Protein product: CASSLGKGRSSYEQYF. The full variable domain, rest sourced from reference TRBV7-8 and TRBJ2-7, is GAGVSQSPRYKVAKRGQDVALRCDPISGHVSLFWYQQALGQGPEFLTYFQNEAQLDKSGLPSDRFFAERPEGSVSTLKIQRTQQEDSAVYLCASSLGKGRSSYEQYFGPGTRLTVT.

This chain joins TRBV7-2 and TRBJ2-2; no reliable D call. Trimming stripped 5 bases from V and 8 bases from J, with 15 bases between. This CDR3 contains 14 residues. From germline, CDR1 is SGHTA and CDR2 FQGNSA. The chain's CDR3 is CASSPYVLAGELFF. The DNA for the CDR3 is TGTGCCAGCAGCCCCTACGTACTGGCGGGGGAGCTGTTTTTT.

The chain carries TRBV30 and TRBJ1-1; 7 nucleotides line up with TRBD1. Losses at the gene ends were 5 bases for V and 0 bases for J; bases not matched to a gene: 3. CDR3 size: 13 residues. Germline-derived CDR1 and CDR2 are GTSNPN and SVGIG (reference sequence). CDR3 sequence (DNA): TGTGCCTGGGACAGGGACATGAACACTGAAGCTTTCTTT. Translation: CAWDRDMNTEAFF.

The gene calls are TRBV10-1 and TRBJ1-2; D not resolved. The V and J ends lost 3 bases and 2 bases respectively, with 7 bases between them. The CDR3 has 13 residues. Germline V gene sequence: CDR1 WNHNN, CDR2 SYGVQD (reference sequence). The DNA for the CDR3 is TGCGCCAGCAGTGACGGAAGAAACTATGGCTACACCTTC. It codes for CASSDGRNYGYTF.

The chain has TRBV5-1 and TRBJ1-1; no clear D. The CDR3 is 16 amino acids. CDR1 SGHRS and CDR2 YFSETQ come from the germline V gene. V was cut by 3 bases and J by 0 bases, with 15 bases left in between. The CDR3 region is CASSSQGFPLNTEAFF. The CDR3 DNA reads as TGCGCCAGCAGCTCCCAAGGGTTCCCCCTGAACACTGAAGCTTTCTTT.

CDR3 sequence reads: CASSYSALAGAETQYF. In DNA, the CDR3 is TGTGCCAGCAGTTACTCGGCTCTAGCTGGAGCAGAGACCCAGTACTTC. J is TRBJ2-5 and V is TRBV6-5, with D possibly matching TRBD2 (5 bases). This CDR3 is built from 16 residues. V lost 0 bases to trimming and J lost 4 bases, with 15 bases between them. From germline, CDR1 is MNHEY and CDR2 SVGAGI.

This sequence joins TRBV29-1 and TRBJ2-3, with TRBD1 as a possible D gene (5 bases). Deletions cut 6 bases from V and 3 bases from J, with 10 bases between. Per germline, CDR1 SQVTM and CDR2 ANQGSEA. The CDR3 has 12 residues. The CDR3 sequence: CSVGQLTDTQYF. In nucleotides, the CDR3 is TGCAGCGTGGGGCAGCTGACAGATACGCAGTATTTT.

This clone occurred a few times. The same CDR3 arises from other DNA sequences in this sample as well. The V and J genes are TRBV10-3 and TRBJ2-3; D call uncertain. The germline CDR1 and CDR2 sequences are ENHRY and SYGVKD. CDR3 length: 12 residues. Trimming pared 0 bases from V and 5 bases from J, leaving 3 bases between. CDR3 sequence: CAISESGDTQYF. CDR3 nucleotides: TGTGCCATCAGTGAGTCAGGAGATACGCAGTATTTT.

The chain recombines TRBV6-5 with TRBJ2-7; no clear D. Germline CDR1 reads MNHEY; CDR2 reads SVGAGI. CDR3 length: 12 residues. V was clipped by 0 bases and J by 5 bases, with 5 bases between them. This CDR3 is CASSYSYNEQYF. Here the CDR3 DNA reads TGTGCCAGCAGTTACTCGTACAACGAGCAGTACTTC.

The CDR3 region has the DNA TGTGCCAGCAGTTCGAGGGGGGATGTAGGGCAGCCCCAGCATTTT. Its translation is CASSSRGDVGQPQHF. The gene calls are TRBV25-1 and TRBJ1-5; tentatively, D is TRBD1 (6 bases). The V gene's germline CDR1 is MGHDK and CDR2 SYGVNS. V was cut by 5 bases and J by 7 bases, with 18 bases left in between. The CDR3 runs 15 residues.

This chain joins TRBV27 and TRBJ2-7, with D hard to call. The CDR3 extends over 10 amino acids. The germline V gene encodes CDR1 MNHEY and CDR2 SMNVEV (reference sequence). Trimming took off 8 bases at V and 3 bases at J, with 5 bases between the two ends. The chain's CDR3 is CASGHYEQYF. The CDR3 region has the DNA TGTGCCAGCGGCCACTACGAGCAGTACTTC.

In nucleotides, the CDR3 is TGTGCCAGCAGTTTGGAGGGGATGGGGAATTCACCCCTCCACTTT. Translation: CASSLEGMGNSPLHF. V and J are TRBV28 and TRBJ1-6; D might be TRBD1 (5 bases). Trimming stripped 3 bases from V and 7 bases from J, with 13 bases between. Per the germline V gene, CDR1 is MDHEN and CDR2 is SYDVKM. The CDR3 is 15 residues long.

The chain employs TRBV28 and TRBJ1-1; perhaps TRBD1 as D (6 bases). This CDR3 comprises 15 residues. The germline gives CDR1 MDHEN, CDR2 SYDVKM. V lost 4 bases and J lost 1, with 13 bases in between. The CDR3 nucleotides read TGTGCCAGCAGTTACACGGGACATAAGAACACTGAAGCTTTCTTT. Translating it yields CASSYTGHKNTEAFF.